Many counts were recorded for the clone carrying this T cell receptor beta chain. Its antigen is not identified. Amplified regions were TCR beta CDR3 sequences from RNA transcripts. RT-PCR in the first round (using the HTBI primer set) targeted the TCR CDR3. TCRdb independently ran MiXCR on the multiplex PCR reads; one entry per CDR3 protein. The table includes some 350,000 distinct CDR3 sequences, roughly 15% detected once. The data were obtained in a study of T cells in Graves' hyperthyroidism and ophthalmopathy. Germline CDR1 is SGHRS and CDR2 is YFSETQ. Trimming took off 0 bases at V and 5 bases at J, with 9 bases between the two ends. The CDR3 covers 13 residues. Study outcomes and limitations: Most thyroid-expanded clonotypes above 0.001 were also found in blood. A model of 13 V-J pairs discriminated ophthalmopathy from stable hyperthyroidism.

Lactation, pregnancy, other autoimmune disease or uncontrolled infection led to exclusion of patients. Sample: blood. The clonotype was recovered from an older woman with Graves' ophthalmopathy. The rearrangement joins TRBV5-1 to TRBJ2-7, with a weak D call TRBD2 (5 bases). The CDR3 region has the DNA TGCGCCAGCAGCTTGGAGCGGTTCCACGAGCAGTACTTC. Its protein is CASSLERFHEQYF.